The clone carrying this T cell receptor (beta chain) has only a few counts. Its target is not known. The data originate from a study of identical twins. Looked up from germline, CDR1 is SGHNT and CDR2 is YENEEA. The CDR3 sequence is 12 residues long. With 4 bases removed from V and 4 bases from J, the gap between germline ends came to 7 bases. Study-wide points: Cord blood's abundant beta clonotypes had fewer insertions, unlike memory repertoires. Twins shared out-of-frame alpha sequences with excess low generation probability. Researchers caution that invariant MAIT and iNKT cells could partly confound zero-insertion analyses.

The authors used template switching to add a universal primer site and gave cDNA unique molecular identifiers. Each CDR3 protein is one row after TCRdb ran MiXCR on the 5' RACE reads. The sample includes around 220,000 distinct CDR3 sequences, around 15% seen only once; the top ten take approximately 9.3%. V and J are TRBV11-3 and TRBJ2-5; no clear D. This TCR was recovered from a woman aged 18-29 years in good health. Sequences were obtained from memory (CD45RO+) T cells sorted from blood. The CDR3 DNA sequence: TGTGCCAGCAGCTCGTGGGCAGAGACCCAGTACTTC. It translates to CASSSWAETQYF.